Listed below are T cell receptor beta chains from one sample, sequenced in a study of blood T cells in healthy people across ages. MiXCR, applied by TCRdb to the 5' RACE reads, yields one record per CDR3 protein. Among approximately 800,000 distinct CDR3 sequences listed, more than 45% were seen once. Sequences were obtained from blood. The receptors come from a man aged 30 to 45 in good health. CDR3s include the opening cysteine and the closing phenylalanine or tryptophan. D genes are given only for firm matches. Only part of the rows carry a size: once, few, many, or a class if the clone is expanded.

cdr3_aa	clone_size	d_call	j_call	v_call
CSVGQEAQYF	NA	NA	TRBJ2-4	TRBV29-1
CASSPHLENNEQFF	NA	NA	TRBJ2-1	TRBV28
CVSSEGLAGEETQYF	NA	TRBD2	TRBJ2-5	TRBV3-1
CASSLGAGEDTDTQYF	NA	TRBD2	TRBJ2-3	TRBV5-1
CANSLAGSEQYF	NA	NA	TRBJ2-7	TRBV5-6
CASSLDLAPPYNEQFF	NA	NA	TRBJ2-1	TRBV5-1
CASSQDVFSETQYF	once	NA	TRBJ2-5	TRBV4-2
CASSFFRERDGEQYF	NA	TRBD2	NA	TRBV28
CSAQRRDSGNTIYF	once	TRBD1	TRBJ1-3	TRBV20-1
CASSQSGADGYTF	few	NA	TRBJ1-2	TRBV3-1
CASSDVLVYGYTF	once	NA	TRBJ1-2	TRBV7-9
CASSKDRVGYTF	NA	TRBD1	TRBJ1-2	TRBV25-1
CASSQGRGANTEAFF	NA	NA	TRBJ1-1	TRBV4-2
CSVGRGGSTDTQYF	NA	NA	TRBJ2-3	TRBV29-1
CATYLRVPGANVLTF	few	NA	TRBJ2-6	TRBV11-2
CASGHPAASGSLGETQYF	NA	TRBD2	TRBJ2-5	TRBV4-2
CASSVVNEQYF	NA	NA	TRBJ2-5	TRBV12-3/TRBV12-4
CASSLGLPSSYEQYF	NA	NA	TRBJ2-7	TRBV7-2
CASSLSRGGYTF	NA	NA	TRBJ1-2	TRBV28
CSVGRGGSYEQYF	NA	NA	TRBJ2-7	TRBV29-1
CSVYSGAVTGELFF	NA	TRBD2	TRBJ2-2	TRBV29-1
CASSPSSRGGDTGELFF	NA	NA	TRBJ2-2	TRBV5-1
CATSTGDDYGYTF	few	TRBD1	TRBJ1-2	TRBV25-1
CAICTDASYNEQFF	NA	NA	TRBJ2-1	TRBV10-3
CASSLGRDETQYF	NA	NA	NA	TRBV12-3/TRBV12-4
CASRAGTSTFPDTQYF	NA	TRBD2	TRBJ2-3	TRBV12-3/TRBV12-4
CASSYHASGRAYETQYF	few	TRBD2	TRBJ2-5	TRBV27
CASSFMSRTGGNIYNEQFF	once	TRBD1	TRBJ2-1	TRBV7-9
CASSIEGSYGYTF	NA	NA	TRBJ1-2	TRBV19
CSALDGRQETQYF	NA	NA	TRBJ2-5	TRBV20-1
CSARLLAGAETQYF	few	TRBD2	NA	TRBV20-1
CSVVGQGPYEQYF	few	NA	TRBJ2-7	TRBV29-1
CASSLGRRVKHEQYF	NA	NA	NA	TRBV13
CASSRTGTLLETQYF	few	NA	TRBJ2-5	TRBV6-5
CSANDGGQETQYF	NA	NA	TRBJ2-5	TRBV20-1
CSAVPGLAYSEQYF	NA	TRBD2	NA	TRBV20-1
CSVGTANTQYF	NA	NA	TRBJ2-3	TRBV29-1
CASSTRTGLDTQYF	NA	TRBD1	TRBJ2-3	TRBV11-2
CASSVASGETDTQYF	once	TRBD2	TRBJ2-3	TRBV9
CSVGRGEDGYTF	NA	TRBD1	TRBJ1-2	TRBV29-1
CASSLGGRAEQFF	NA	NA	TRBJ2-1	TRBV5-5
CASSLVQANQPQHF	NA	NA	TRBJ1-5	TRBV28
CSASRDSGYGYTF	once	NA	TRBJ1-2	TRBV20-1